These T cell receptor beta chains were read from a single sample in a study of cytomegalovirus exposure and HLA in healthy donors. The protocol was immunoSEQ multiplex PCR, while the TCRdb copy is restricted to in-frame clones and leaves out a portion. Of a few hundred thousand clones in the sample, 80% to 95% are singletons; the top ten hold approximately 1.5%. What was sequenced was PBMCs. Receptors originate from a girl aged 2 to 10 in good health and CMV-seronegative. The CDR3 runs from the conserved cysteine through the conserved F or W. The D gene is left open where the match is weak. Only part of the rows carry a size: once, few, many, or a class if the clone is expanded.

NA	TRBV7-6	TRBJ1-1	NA	TGTGCCAGCAGCTTAGGGACAAACACTGAAGCTTTCTTT	CASSLGTNTEAFF
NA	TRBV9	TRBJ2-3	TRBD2	TGTGCCAGCAGCGTAGCTCCCTCAAGACTAGCGTCAGATACGCAGTATTTT	CASSVAPSRLASDTQYF
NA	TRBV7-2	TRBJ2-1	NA	TGTGCCAGCAGCTTTCAGGGGCGCTACAATGAGCAGTTCTTC	CASSFQGRYNEQFF
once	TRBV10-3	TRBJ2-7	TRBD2	TGTGCCATCAGTGACCGTGGACTAGCGCCAGGGGAGCAGTACTTC	CAISDRGLAPGEQYF
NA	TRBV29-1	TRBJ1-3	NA	TGCAGCGTTAGTGTCCTCGCAGGGCCTGGAAACACCATATATTTT	CSVSVLAGPGNTIYF
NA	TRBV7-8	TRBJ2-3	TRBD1	TGTGCCAGCAGCTTAGAGGGACAGGGAGGCTCAGATACGCAGTATTTT	CASSLEGQGGSDTQYF
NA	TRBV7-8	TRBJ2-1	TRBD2	TGTGCCAGCAGCTTAGGGACTAGCGGATACAATGAGCAGTTCTTC	CASSLGTSGYNEQFF
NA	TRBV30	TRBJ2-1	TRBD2	TGTGCCTGGAGTGTACTGGCGGGAGTCGGCAATGAGCAGTTCTTC	CAWSVLAGVGNEQFF
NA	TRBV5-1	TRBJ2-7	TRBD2	TGCGCCAGCAGCCCGGGACTAGCGGGAGGGATCGGCGAGCAGTACTTC	CASSPGLAGGIGEQYF
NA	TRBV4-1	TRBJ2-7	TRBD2	TGCGCCAGCAGCCCCGGACTAGCGGACTACGAGCAGTACTTC	CASSPGLADYEQYF
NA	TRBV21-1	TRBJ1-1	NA	TGTGCCAACTCGAAGAGGGGGAGATACACTGAAGCTTTCTTT	CANSKRGRYTEAFF
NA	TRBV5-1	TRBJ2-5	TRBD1	TGCGCCAGCAGCCCCCACCTCGGGGGACAGGGAGGGGTGACCCAGTACTTC	CASSPHLGGQGGVTQYF
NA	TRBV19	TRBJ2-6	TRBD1	TGTGCCACGAACAGGGGTGGTGGGGCCAACGTCCTGACTTTC	CATNRGGGANVLTF
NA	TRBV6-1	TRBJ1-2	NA	TGTGCCAGCAGTGAAGGGACAGCTTATGGCTACACCTTC	CASSEGTAYGYTF
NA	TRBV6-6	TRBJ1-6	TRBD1	TGTGCCAGCAGTCCGGACAGGGACAATTCACCCCTCCACTTT	CASSPDRDNSPLHF
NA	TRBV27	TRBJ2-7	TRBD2	TGTGCCAGCAGTTTAACCCTGGGACTAGCGGGAGGGCCTGGCTACGAGCAGTACTTC	CASSLTLGLAGGPGYEQYF
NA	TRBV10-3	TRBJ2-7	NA	TGTGCCATCCATGGACAGACTACCTACGAGCAGTACTTC	CAIHGQTTYEQYF
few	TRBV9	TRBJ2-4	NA	TGTGCCAGCAGCGTAGTAGGGGGGGGAGACATTCAGTACTTC	CASSVVGGGDIQYF
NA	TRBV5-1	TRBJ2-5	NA	TGCGCCAGCAGCCGATCCGGACTTGAAGAGACCCAGTACTTC	CASSRSGLEETQYF
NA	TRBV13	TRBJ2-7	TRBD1	TGTGCCAGCAGCAGGGACAGACTGAATTCCTACGAGCAGTACTTC	CASSRDRLNSYEQYF
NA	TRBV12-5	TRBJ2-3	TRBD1	TGTGCTAGTGGTTTAGGACAGGGGTCAGATACGCAGTATTTT	CASGLGQGSDTQYF
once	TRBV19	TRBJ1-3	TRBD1	TGTGCCAGTAGTCCCTGGGACAGCTTAACAGGATCTGGAAACACCATATATTTT	CASSPWDSLTGSGNTIYF
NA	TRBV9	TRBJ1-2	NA	TGTGCCAGCAGCGTAGAACAGGGATGGGATGGCTACACCTTC	CASSVEQGWDGYTF
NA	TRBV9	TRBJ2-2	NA	TGTGCCAGCAGCGTAGCAGATCATGGGGAGCTGTTTTTT	CASSVADHGELFF
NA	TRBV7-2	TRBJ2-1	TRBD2	TGTGCCAGCAGCGCTCGGGACTACCGGAATGAGCAGTTCTTC	CASSARDYRNEQFF
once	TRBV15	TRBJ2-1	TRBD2	TGTGCCACCAGCAGAGAAGCAGGACTAGTTGGGTATGAGCAGTTCTTC	CATSREAGLVGYEQFF
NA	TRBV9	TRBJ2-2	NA	TGTGCCAGCAGCGTAGGCCAGGGGACCAACACCGGGGAGCTGTTTTTT	CASSVGQGTNTGELFF
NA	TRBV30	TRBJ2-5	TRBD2	TGTGCCTGGAGTGTACTAGCGGGGGGACAAGAGACCCAGTACTTC	CAWSVLAGGQETQYF
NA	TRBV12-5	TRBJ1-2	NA	TGTGCTAGTGGCACACAGGGCCTAGCTAACTATGGCTACACCTTC	CASGTQGLANYGYTF
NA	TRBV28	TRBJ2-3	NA	TGTGCCAGCAGTCGTCCGGGACTTCAAACAGATACGCAGTATTTT	CASSRPGLQTDTQYF
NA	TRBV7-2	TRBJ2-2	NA	TGTGCCAGCAGCTTCGACACCGGGGAGCTGTTTTTT	CASSFDTGELFF
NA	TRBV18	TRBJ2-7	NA	TGTGCCAGCTCACCGAACAGGGAAGGCGAGCAGTACTTC	CASSPNREGEQYF
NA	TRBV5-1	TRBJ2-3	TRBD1	TGCGCCAGCAGCTTGGTGGGACAGGGGGCTCAAGATACGCAGTATTTT	CASSLVGQGAQDTQYF
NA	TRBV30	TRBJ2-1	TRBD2	TGTGCCTGGAGTCCCCTCGGGGTAGCGGGAGGGCGGAATGAGCAGTTCTTC	CAWSPLGVAGGRNEQFF
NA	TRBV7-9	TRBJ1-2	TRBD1	TGTGCCAGCAGCTTCCCGGGACAGAGCTATGGCTACACCTTC	CASSFPGQSYGYTF
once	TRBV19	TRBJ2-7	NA	TGTGCCAGTAGTTACCAGGGGAACTACGAGCAGTACTTC	CASSYQGNYEQYF
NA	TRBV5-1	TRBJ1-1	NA	TGCGCCAGCAGGACAGTAGGGACTGAAGCTTTCTTT	CASRTVGTEAFF
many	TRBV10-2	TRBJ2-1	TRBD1	TGCGCCAGCCTGGACAGGGGATCCTACAATGAGCAGTTCTTC	CASLDRGSYNEQFF
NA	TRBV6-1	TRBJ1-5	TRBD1	TGTGCCAGCAGTGATTTAATGGACAGGGGCAATCAGCCCCAGCATTTT	CASSDLMDRGNQPQHF
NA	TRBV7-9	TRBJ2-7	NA	TGTGCCAGCAGCTTAACCGGGACTTCGTCCTACGAGCAGTACTTC	CASSLTGTSSYEQYF
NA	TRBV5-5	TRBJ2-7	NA	TGTGCCAGCAGCTTGGATCCAGGGGATGGCGAGCAGTACTTC	CASSLDPGDGEQYF
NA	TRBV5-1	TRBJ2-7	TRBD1	TGCGCCAGCAGCTTGATACAGGGGGGCGAGCAGTACTTC	CASSLIQGGEQYF
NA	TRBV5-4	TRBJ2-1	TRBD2	TGTGCCAGCAGATTGACTAGCGGAAACTACAATGAGCAGTTCTTC	CASRLTSGNYNEQFF
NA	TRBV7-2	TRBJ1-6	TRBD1	TGTGCCAGCAGCGCACCAGGGGGCGTTAATTCACCCCTCCACTTT	CASSAPGGVNSPLHF
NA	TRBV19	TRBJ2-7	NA	TGTGCCAGTAGTACGCGGACTGTAAGCTCCTACGAGCAGTACTTC	CASSTRTVSSYEQYF
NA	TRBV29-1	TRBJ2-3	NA	TGCAGCGTTTCTCCGCGATTAGCCACAGATACGCAGTATTTT	CSVSPRLATDTQYF
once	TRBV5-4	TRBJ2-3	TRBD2	TGTGCCAGCAGCTCACTCGGACTAGCGGGGCTCATTAGCACAGATACGCAGTATTTT	CASSSLGLAGLISTDTQYF
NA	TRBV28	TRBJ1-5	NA	TGTGCCAGCAGTTTACCCCCTGGGCAGACCCTTTATAGCAATCAGCCCCAGCATTTT	CASSLPPGQTLYSNQPQHF
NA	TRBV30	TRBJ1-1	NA	TGTGCCTGGAGTGTATACAGGAACACTGAAGCTTTCTTT	CAWSVYRNTEAFF
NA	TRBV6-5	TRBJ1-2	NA	TGTGCCAGCAGTTACGGGACAACCTCTAACTATGGCTACACCTTC	CASSYGTTSNYGYTF
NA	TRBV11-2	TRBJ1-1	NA	TGTGCCAGCAGTCTTACAGGGACCATTGAAGCTTTCTTT	CASSLTGTIEAFF
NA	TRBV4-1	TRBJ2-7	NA	TGCGCCAGCAGCCAAGAATTGGGCAGGGTCTACGAGCAGTACTTC	CASSQELGRVYEQYF
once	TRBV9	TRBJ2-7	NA	TGTGCCAGCAGCGTAGCAGGGTTTGGCCACGAGCAGTACTTC	CASSVAGFGHEQYF
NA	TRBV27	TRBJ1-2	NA	TGTGCCAGCAGTCTTATCAAGGGCGGAGGTGGTGGCTACACCTTC	CASSLIKGGGGGYTF
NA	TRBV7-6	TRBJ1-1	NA	TGTGCCAGCAGCTTGTCGGTTGGTTATCGGGACACTGAAACTTTCTTT	CASSLSVGYRDTETFF
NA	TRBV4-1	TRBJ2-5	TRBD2	TGCGCCAGCAGCCAAGAGGGTCGGGGGGGAGAGACCCAGTACTTC	CASSQEGRGGETQYF
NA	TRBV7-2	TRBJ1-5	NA	TGTGCCAGCAGCTTAGCTGGGGGGGGCAATCAGCCCCAGCATTTT	CASSLAGGGNQPQHF
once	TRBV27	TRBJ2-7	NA	TGTGCCAGCAGTTCTGGGCCCTACGAGCAGTACTTC	CASSSGPYEQYF
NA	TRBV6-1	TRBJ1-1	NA	TGTGCCAGCAGGCAACAGGGTAGGACTGAAGCTTTCTTT	CASRQQGRTEAFF
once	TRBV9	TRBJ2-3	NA	TGTGCCAGCAGCGTTATTAGCTCAGATACGCAGTATTTT	CASSVISSDTQYF